These T cell receptor beta chains were read from a single sample in a study of T cell responses to AZD1222 COVID-19 vaccine. Here immunoSEQ multiplex PCR was the method, and the copy in TCRdb shows in-frame clones only, minus some. This sample has about 150,000 clones, with roughly nine tenths found just once. The sample in question was peripheral blood, obtained 28 days after the second AZD1222 dose. The origin of the receptors is an adult who received the AZD1222 COVID-19 vaccine. CDR3s include the opening cysteine and the closing phenylalanine or tryptophan. The D gene is left open where the match is weak. Rows may omit the clone size; those that give it use once, few, many or a size class.

v_call,d_call,clone_size,j_call,cdr3_nt,cdr3_aa
TRBV6-5,NA,NA,TRBJ2-1,TGTGCCAGCAGTTACGTAGCGACGAATGAGCAGTTCTTC,CASSYVATNEQFF
TRBV7-8,TRBD1,NA,TRBJ2-1,TGTGCCAGCAGCTTACATGGGACAGGGGTCAATGAGCAGTTCTTC,CASSLHGTGVNEQFF
TRBV10-2,NA,NA,TRBJ1-1,TGCGCCAGCAGAAGAGGGGAGGGCACTGAAGCTTTCTTT,CASRRGEGTEAFF
TRBV27,NA,NA,TRBJ1-4,TGTGCCAGCAGTTTTAAGTACTCCAATGAAAAACTGTTTTTT,CASSFKYSNEKLFF
TRBV11-2,NA,NA,TRBJ2-7,TGTGCCAGCAGCCTGAGGGGTCCTTACGAGCAGTACTTC,CASSLRGPYEQYF
TRBV25-1,NA,NA,TRBJ1-1,TGTGCCAGCAGTGATCTGTCTAACCCGAACACTGAAGCTTTCTTT,CASSDLSNPNTEAFF
TRBV3-1/TRBV3-2,TRBD2,NA,TRBJ2-1,TGTGCCAGCAGCCAAGCTCCTAGCGGAACTAATGAGCAGTTCTTC,CASSQAPSGTNEQFF
TRBV28,NA,NA,TRBJ1-2,TGTGCCAGCAGCACCCCGGCTGGCTACACCTTC,CASSTPAGYTF
TRBV27,NA,NA,TRBJ2-5,TGTGCCAGCAGTCCCTCCTTTGGGGACCAAGAGACCCAGTACTTC,CASSPSFGDQETQYF
TRBV4-2,TRBD2,NA,TRBJ2-5,TGTGCCAGCAGCCAAGATGGTAGCGGGGGGGCGAAGACCCAGTACTTC,CASSQDGSGGAKTQYF
TRBV12-3/TRBV12-4,NA,NA,TRBJ2-5,TGTGCCAGCAGTCGCCGGGGGGCGGAGACCCAGTACTTC,CASSRRGAETQYF
TRBV6-5,NA,NA,TRBJ2-7,TGTGCCAGCAGTAAGGACGGGGAGCAGTACTTC,CASSKDGEQYF
TRBV11-3,NA,once,TRBJ2-2,TGTGCCAGCAGCTTAGACGGCACCGGGGAGCTGTTTTTT,CASSLDGTGELFF
TRBV19,NA,once,TRBJ2-3,TGTGCCAGTAGTATCGCTAGCACAGATACGCAGTATTTT,CASSIASTDTQYF
TRBV29-1,TRBD1,NA,TRBJ1-2,TGCAGCGTTGACAGATCAGGGGGCCAGGGCTACACCTTC,CSVDRSGGQGYTF
TRBV14,TRBD2,NA,TRBJ2-5,TGTGCCAGCAGCCAAGATCTGTTGGCTAGCGGGAGCGGAGAGACCCAGTACTTC,CASSQDLLASGSGETQYF
TRBV29-1,TRBD1,NA,TRBJ1-3,TGCAGCGTTGCCTACCCGAAGATCGACTCCCCGGGACAGGGGGCCCACTTCTCTGGAAACACCATATATTTT,CSVAYPKIDSPGQGAHFSGNTIYF
TRBV23-1,NA,NA,TRBJ1-2,TGCGCCAGCGCAGCTGGCTACACCTTC,CASAAGYTF
TRBV21-1,NA,NA,TRBJ1-2,TGTGCCAGCAGCATCGAGGACCGTAAAAGGAATGGCTACACCTTC,CASSIEDRKRNGYTF
TRBV7-8,TRBD1,once,TRBJ1-2,TGTGCCAGCAGTCGAAGGGGACAGCGAAACTATGGCTACACCTTC,CASSRRGQRNYGYTF
TRBV6-5,NA,NA,TRBJ1-2,TGTGCCAGCAGTTACGACAGAGAACATGGCTACACCTTC,CASSYDREHGYTF
TRBV21-1,NA,NA,TRBJ1-5,TGTGCCAGCAGCAAGGCACCCCCCCGGGACAGGGTCAATCAGCCCCAGCATTTT,CASSKAPPRDRVNQPQHF
TRBV28,NA,NA,TRBJ1-5,TGTGCCAGCAGAGGGCCGGGGCAAATCTGGGGACAGCCCCAGCATTTT,CASRGPGQIWGQPQHF
TRBV9,TRBD2,NA,TRBJ2-7,TGTGCCAGCAGCGTGGAAGCCGGGACTAGCGGGAGGGAGCAGTACTTC,CASSVEAGTSGREQYF
TRBV2,NA,NA,TRBJ1-6,TGTGCCAGCAGTGAAGGGAGCGGGACATTGTATTCACCCCTCCACTTT,CASSEGSGTLYSPLHF
TRBV5-6,NA,NA,TRBJ2-7,TGTGCCAGCAGCTTGGGACCCGTGGGGTCTTACTACGAGCAGTACTTC,CASSLGPVGSYYEQYF
TRBV7-3,TRBD1,NA,TRBJ1-3,TGTGCCAGCAGCCAAAATACAGGGGGCCTCTCTGGAAACACCATATATTTT,CASSQNTGGLSGNTIYF
TRBV11-1,TRBD1,NA,TRBJ2-7,TGTGCCAGCAGCCCACGCGACAGGGGGTTGTTTTACGAGCAGTACTTC,CASSPRDRGLFYEQYF